Listed here is a single TCR beta chain. As yet, its antigen is unknown. The data derive from a study of T cell responses to AZD1222 COVID-19 vaccine. Regarding the study as a whole: Spike-wide coverage was observed for vaccine-associated CD4 TCRs, with dominant responses at 160-218 and 743-854. Baseline seropositives among AZD1222 recipients totaled only five or six. In a largely white British group with more females than males, clonal diversity was possibly underestimated. Regions left unmutated in variants are reportedly the target of nearly half of spike-specific TCRs.

The CDR3 extends over 14 amino acids. Germline values: CDR1 SGHTA, CDR2 FQGTGA. V was clipped by 5 bases and J by 8 bases; unmatched bases: 6. This table comes from immunoSEQ multiplex PCR, and its TCRdb copy is limited to in-frame clones, with some not included. The repertoire holds approximately 180,000 clones, 85% to 95% seen once, with around 3.6% in the top ten. This TCR was recovered from an adult who received the MenACWY meningococcal vaccine as a control. The sample in question was peripheral blood, obtained 28 days after the second dose of the MenACWY control vaccine. The chain is built from TRBV7-3 and TRBJ2-2; 9 nucleotides line up with TRBD1. CDR3 nucleotides: TGTGCCAGCAGCGCCACAGGGGGCGGAGGGGAGCTGTTTTTT. Protein product: CASSATGGGGELFF.